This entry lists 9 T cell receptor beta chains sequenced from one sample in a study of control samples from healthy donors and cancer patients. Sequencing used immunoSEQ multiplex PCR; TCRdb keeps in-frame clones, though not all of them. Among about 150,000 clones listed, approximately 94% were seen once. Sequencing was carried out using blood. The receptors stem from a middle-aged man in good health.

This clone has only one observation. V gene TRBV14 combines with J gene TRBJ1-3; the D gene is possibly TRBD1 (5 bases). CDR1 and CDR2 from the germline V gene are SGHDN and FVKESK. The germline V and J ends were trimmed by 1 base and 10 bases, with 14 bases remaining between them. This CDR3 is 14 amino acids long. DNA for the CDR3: TGTGCCAGCAGCCAAGCCTCAGCAGGGCTTACCATATATTTT. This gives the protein CASSQASAGLTIYF.

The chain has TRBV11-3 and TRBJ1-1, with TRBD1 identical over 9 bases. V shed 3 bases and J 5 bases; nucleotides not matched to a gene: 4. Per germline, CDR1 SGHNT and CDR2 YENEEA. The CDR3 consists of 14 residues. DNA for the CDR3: TGTGCCAGCAGCTTCGGACAGGGGTTAACTGAAGCTTTCTTT. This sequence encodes CASSFGQGLTEAFF.

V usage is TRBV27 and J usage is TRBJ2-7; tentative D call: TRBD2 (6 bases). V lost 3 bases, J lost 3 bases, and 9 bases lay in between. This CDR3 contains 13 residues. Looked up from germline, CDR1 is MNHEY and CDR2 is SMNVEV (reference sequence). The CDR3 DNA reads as TGTGCCAGCAGTTTGGGGGGACTCTACGAGCAGTACTTC. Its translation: CASSLGGLYEQYF.

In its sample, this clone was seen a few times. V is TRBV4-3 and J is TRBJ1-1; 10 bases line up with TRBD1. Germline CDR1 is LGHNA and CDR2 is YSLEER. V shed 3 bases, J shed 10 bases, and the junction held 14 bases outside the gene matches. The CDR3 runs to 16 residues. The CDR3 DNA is TGCGCCAGCAGCCAGGACCGGGACAGGGGTCACACGGGAGCTTTCTTT. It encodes CASSQDRDRGHTGAFF.

The CDR3 loop is CSAHRDTEAFF. CDR3 DNA sequence: TGCAGTGCACACCGGGACACTGAAGCTTTCTTT. This chain links TRBV20-1 with TRBJ1-1; the D is unclear. V was cut by 6 bases and J by 3 bases, with 8 bases left in between. The CDR3 totals 11 residues. Germline V gene sequence: CDR1 DFQATT, CDR2 SNEGSKA (reference sequence).

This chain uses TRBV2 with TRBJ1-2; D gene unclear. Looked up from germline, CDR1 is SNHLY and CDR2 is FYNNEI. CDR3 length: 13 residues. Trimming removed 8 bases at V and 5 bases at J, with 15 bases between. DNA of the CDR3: TGTGCCAGCTTGGAGGCCCAGGCGTATGGCTACACCTTC. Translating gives CASLEAQAYGYTF. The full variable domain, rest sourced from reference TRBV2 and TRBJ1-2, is EPEVTQTPSHQVTQMGQEVILRCVPISNHLYFYWYRQILGQKVEFLVSFYNNEISEKSEIFDDQFSVERPDGSNFTLKIRSTKLEDSAMYFCASLEAQAYGYTFGSGTRLTVV.

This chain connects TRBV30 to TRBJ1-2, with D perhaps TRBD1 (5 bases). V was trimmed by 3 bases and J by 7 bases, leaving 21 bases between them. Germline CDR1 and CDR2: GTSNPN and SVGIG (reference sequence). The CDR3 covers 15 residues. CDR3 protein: CAWRNLRGVYGGYTF. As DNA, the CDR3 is TGTGCCTGGAGGAATCTAAGAGGGGTGTATGGTGGCTACACCTTC.

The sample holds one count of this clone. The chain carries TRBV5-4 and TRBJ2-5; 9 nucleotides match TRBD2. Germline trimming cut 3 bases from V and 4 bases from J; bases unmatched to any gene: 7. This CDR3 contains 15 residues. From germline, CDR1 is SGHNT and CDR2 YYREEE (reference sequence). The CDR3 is CASSSPGLAPETQYF. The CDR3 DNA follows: TGTGCCAGCAGCTCACCGGGACTAGCACCAGAGACCCAGTACTTC.

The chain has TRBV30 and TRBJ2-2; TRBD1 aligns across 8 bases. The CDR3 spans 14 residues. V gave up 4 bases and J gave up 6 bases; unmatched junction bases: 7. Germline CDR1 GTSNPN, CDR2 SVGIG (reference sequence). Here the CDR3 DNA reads TGTGCCTGGACCCTGACAGGGGAGTCCGGGGAGCTGTTTTTT. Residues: CAWTLTGESGELFF.